A selection of T cell receptor beta chains follows, all from one sample in a study of CD8+CD57+ T cells in acquired aplastic anemia. Via MiXCR, TCRdb re-called the reads, giving one row per CDR3 protein. The sample has about 220,000 distinct CDR3 sequences, roughly 33% seen once. Sequencing was done on a sample of sorted CD4+, CD8+, or CD8+CD57+ T cells (not recorded which) from PBMCs. The receptors shown here come from a human donor in good health, serving as a control. Both conserved end residues are part of each CDR3. A D gene is named only where the DNA matches it firmly. Expanded clones are given a class, and other clones once, few, many or no size at all.

v_call	d_call	clone_size	j_call	cdr3_nt	cdr3_aa
TRBV7-2	-	-	TRBJ2-7	TGTGCCAGCAGCTTAGCGGACTCCAGCTCCTACGAGCAGTACTTC	CASSLADSSSYEQYF
TRBV6-2/TRBV6-3	TRBD2	-	TRBJ2-7	TGTGCCAGCAGTTACGCGGGAGGGTTCTACGAGCAGTACTTC	CASSYAGGFYEQYF
TRBV20-1	-	many	TRBJ2-3	TGCAGTGCTAGTGTACTCGATACGCAGTATTTT	CSASVLDTQYF
TRBV11-1	TRBD2	-	TRBJ2-7	TGTGCCAGCAGCTTACTAGCGGGGTGGAGCTCCTACGAGCAGTACTTC	CASSLLAGWSSYEQYF
TRBV29-1	-	many	TRBJ1-1	TGCAGCGTAGTAAGGTGGGGGGCAAGGACTGAAGCTTTCTTT	CSVVRWGARTEAFF
TRBV7-9	TRBD1	many	TRBJ1-1	TGTGCCAGCAGCTTAACAGGGGCCACTGAAGCTTTCTTT	CASSLTGATEAFF
TRBV12-3/TRBV12-4	TRBD2	few	TRBJ2-1	TGTGCCAGCAGTTCTTACTCCCCATCGCTAGCGGGAGACCATGAGCAGTTCTTC	CASSSYSPSLAGDHEQFF
TRBV12-3/TRBV12-4	TRBD1	many	TRBJ1-2	TGTGCCAGCAGGGAACAGGGGTCCCCCTATGGCTACACCTTC	CASREQGSPYGYTF
TRBV7-8	-	-	TRBJ2-1	TGTGCCAGCAGCGCCGACACCCATGAGCAGTTCTTC	CASSADTHEQFF
TRBV24-1	TRBD1	-	TRBJ1-5	TGTGCCACCAGTCAGTCGACAGGGGGTGGACAGCCCCAGCATTTT	CATSQSTGGGQPQHF
TRBV15	-	-	TRBJ1-5	TGTGCCACCAGCAGAGATAGGGGGATCAGCAATCAGCCCCAGCATTTT	CATSRDRGISNQPQHF
TRBV19	-	-	TRBJ1-6	TGTGCCAGTAGCATACAGGGATCAAGTTCACCCCTCCACTTT	CASSIQGSSSPLHF
TRBV6-5	TRBD1	many	TRBJ1-2	TGTGCCAGCAGTTACAGGGACAGGGTAACCTATGGCTACACCTTC	CASSYRDRVTYGYTF
TRBV11-2	TRBD1	few	TRBJ1-2	TGTGCCAGCAGCTTAGATCTCCCAGGGGGCGCGAGGGACTATGGCTACACCTTC	CASSLDLPGGARDYGYTF
TRBV12-3/TRBV12-4	-	many	TRBJ1-6	TGTGCCAGCAGTGACCGGGGGATAGCCCTCCACTTT	CASSDRGIALHF
TRBV5-1	-	few	TRBJ2-1	TGCGCCAGCAGTCCCCTTGGAGAGGGGGGGGCCGGTGAGCAGTTCTTC	CASSPLGEGGAGEQFF
TRBV19	-	many	TRBJ1-5	TGTGCCAGTAGTAGTTCATCCAGGGTGGAAGGGCAGCCCCAGCATTTT	CASSSSSRVEGQPQHF
TRBV24-1	TRBD2	-	TRBJ2-1	TGTGCCACCAGTGCCACTAGCGGTTACAATGAGCGGTTCTTC	CATSATSGYNERFF
TRBV19	TRBD1	-	TRBJ2-7	TGTGCCAGTAGTAGGGGACAGGTTGGGGACTACGAGCAGTACTTC	CASSRGQVGDYEQYF
TRBV9	-	few	TRBJ2-2	TGTGCCAGCAGCGTGGATATGTGGGGGGCAGGCGTCACCGGGGAGCTGTTTTTT	CASSVDMWGAGVTGELFF
TRBV19	-	many	TRBJ2-5	TGTGCCAGTAGTATAGGCTTAAACAGTGTAGGGGAGACCCAGTACTTC	CASSIGLNSVGETQYF
TRBV9	-	-	TRBJ1-4	TGTGCCAGCAGCACAAGGGACGGAGGGCAGGGTGAAAAACTGTTTTTT	CASSTRDGGQGEKLFF
TRBV6-1	-	many	TRBJ1-2	TGTGCCAGCAGTGATCCGGCAGGGGAGGTTTATGGCTACACCTTC	CASSDPAGEVYGYTF
TRBV4-1	-	many	TRBJ2-7	TGCGCCAGCAGTCAGGGGCCGCCAGGCAACTACGAGCAGTACTTC	CASSQGPPGNYEQYF
TRBV10-3	-	many	TRBJ1-5	TGTGCCATCGGTTTCCCGGATCAGCCCCAGCATTTT	CAIGFPDQPQHF
TRBV7-8	-	-	TRBJ2-7	TGTGCCAGCAGCTTGGGGCGGCTAAGCGAGCAGTACTTC	CASSLGRLSEQYF
TRBV5-1	-	many	TRBJ1-2	TGCGCCAGCAGCTTGGAGGTCAGTAACTATGGCTACACCTTC	CASSLEVSNYGYTF
TRBV2	-	many	TRBJ1-6	TGTGCCAGCAGTGACAGGGGAGGAGGATCACCCCTCCACTTT	CASSDRGGGSPLHF
TRBV15	-	-	TRBJ2-4	TGTGCCACCAGCAGAGATGGGCTAGCCAAAAACATTCAGTACTTC	CATSRDGLAKNIQYF
TRBV2	TRBD1	-	TRBJ1-2	TGTGCCAGCCGGGACAGGACGGTAGTCTATGGCTACACCTTC	CASRDRTVVYGYTF
TRBV10-3	-	once	TRBJ1-5	TGTGCCATAAGGCAGCCCCAGCATTTT	CAIRQPQHF
TRBV5-5	TRBD1	few	TRBJ2-7	TGTGCCAGCAGCTTCCCGGGACAGGGGATATACGAGCAGTACTTC	CASSFPGQGIYEQYF
TRBV24-1	TRBD1	-	TRBJ2-3	TGTGTCACCAGTGATCCGGGACAGGGCATTACAGATACGCAGTATTTT	CVTSDPGQGITDTQYF
TRBV7-3	-	few	TRBJ1-2	TGTGCCAGCAGCCCGCAGAATAACTATGGCCACACCTTC	CASSPQNNYGHTF
TRBV7-9	TRBD1	many	TRBJ2-7	TGTGCCAGCAGCTGGGGACAGGGGGCCTACGAGCAGTACTTC	CASSWGQGAYEQYF
TRBV7-3	TRBD2	-	TRBJ2-1	TGTGCCAGCAGCTCCGCTAGCGGCTCCTACAATGAGCAGTTCTTC	CASSSASGSYNEQFF
TRBV11-1	TRBD2	few	TRBJ2-1	TGTGCCAGCAGCTTTCCTTCCGGGACTAGCGGGGGGAGCTCCTACAATGAGCAGTTTTTC	CASSFPSGTSGGSSYNEQFF
TRBV29-1	-	many	TRBJ1-1	TGCAGCGTTGTGATTAGATCTGTGTCAGGGAACACTGAAGCTTTCTTT	CSVVIRSVSGNTEAFF
TRBV11-2	TRBD1	-	TRBJ1-1	TGTGCCAGCAGCCAAGAATACGGGACAGGGTACACTGAAGCTTTCTTT	CASSQEYGTGYTEAFF
TRBV6-5	-	-	TRBJ1-1	TGTGCCAGCAGTTACTCGAGTCCTAACACTGAAGCTTTCTTT	CASSYSSPNTEAFF
TRBV2	-	-	TRBJ1-1	TGTGCCACCAGTGGGGGATCGAACACTGAAGCTTTCTTT	CATSGGSNTEAFF
TRBV15	-	once	TRBJ2-1	TGTGCCACCAGCCCACAGCTGCAAGGCAATGAGCAGTTCTTC	CATSPQLQGNEQFF
TRBV19	TRBD1	-	TRBJ1-1	TGTGCCAGTAGTCCAGGGGGGACGAACACTGAAGCTTTCTTT	CASSPGGTNTEAFF
TRBV20-1	-	-	TRBJ2-7	TGCAGTTACTTCGCGTCGGGTCCCTACGAGCAGTACTTC	CSYFASGPYEQYF
TRBV6-1	-	-	TRBJ1-3	TGTGCCAGCAGGGAACACCATCGCTCTGGAAACACCATATATTTT	CASREHHRSGNTIYF
TRBV24-1	TRBD1	many	TRBJ1-2	TGTGCCACCAGTGATGATACAGGGGGCAAAAACTATGGCTACACCTTC	CATSDDTGGKNYGYTF
TRBV5-1	TRBD1	few	TRBJ1-4	TGCGCCAGCGGTCCGGGACAGGGTAATGAAAAACTGTTTTTT	CASGPGQGNEKLFF
TRBV2	TRBD2	-	TRBJ2-7	TGTGCCAGCAGTGGAAAGCGGGGGGCTTCCTACGAGCAGTACTTC	CASSGKRGASYEQYF
TRBV11-1	TRBD2	many	TRBJ2-1	TGTGCCAGCAGCTTACTAGCGGGTATAACCCGTAGTAATGAGCAGTTCTTC	CASSLLAGITRSNEQFF
TRBV7-8	TRBD1	many	TRBJ2-7	TGTGCCAGCAGCTCGTACCGGGACAGGGGTTACGAGCAGTACTTC	CASSSYRDRGYEQYF
TRBV20-1	-	few	TRBJ1-1	TGCAGTGCCCGGGAGGACGTCTTCGCTGAAGCTTTCTTT	CSAREDVFAEAFF
TRBV10-3	-	many	TRBJ1-3	TGTGCCATCAGTGAGAAGGTAGACACCATATATTTT	CAISEKVDTIYF